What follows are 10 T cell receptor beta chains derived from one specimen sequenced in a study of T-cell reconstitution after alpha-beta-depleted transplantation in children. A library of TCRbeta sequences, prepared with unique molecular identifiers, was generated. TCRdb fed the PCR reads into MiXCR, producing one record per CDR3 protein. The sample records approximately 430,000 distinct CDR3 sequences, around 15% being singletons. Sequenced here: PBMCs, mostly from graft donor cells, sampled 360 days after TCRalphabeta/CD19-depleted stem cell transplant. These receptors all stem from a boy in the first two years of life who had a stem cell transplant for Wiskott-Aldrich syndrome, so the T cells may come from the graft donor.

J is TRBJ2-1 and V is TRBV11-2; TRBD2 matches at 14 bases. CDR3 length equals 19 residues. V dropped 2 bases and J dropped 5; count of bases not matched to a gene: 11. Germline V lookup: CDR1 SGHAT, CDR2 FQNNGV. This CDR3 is CASSLFATSGRAGDNEQFF. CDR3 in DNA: TGTGCCAGCAGCTTATTTGCGACTAGCGGGAGGGCCGGGGACAATGAGCAGTTCTTC.

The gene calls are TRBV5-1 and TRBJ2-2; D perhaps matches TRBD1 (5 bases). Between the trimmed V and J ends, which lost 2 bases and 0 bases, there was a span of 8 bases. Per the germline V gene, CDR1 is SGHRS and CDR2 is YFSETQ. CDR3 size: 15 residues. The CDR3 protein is CASSFRAANTGELFF. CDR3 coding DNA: TGCGCCAGCAGCTTCAGGGCTGCGAACACCGGGGAGCTGTTTTTT.

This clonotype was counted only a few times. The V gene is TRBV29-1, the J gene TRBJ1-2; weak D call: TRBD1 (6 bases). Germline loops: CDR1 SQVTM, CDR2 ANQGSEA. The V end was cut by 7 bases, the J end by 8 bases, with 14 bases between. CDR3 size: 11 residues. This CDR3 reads CSAPGVGGYTF. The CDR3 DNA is TGCAGCGCTCCAGGGGTCGGGGGCTACACCTTC.

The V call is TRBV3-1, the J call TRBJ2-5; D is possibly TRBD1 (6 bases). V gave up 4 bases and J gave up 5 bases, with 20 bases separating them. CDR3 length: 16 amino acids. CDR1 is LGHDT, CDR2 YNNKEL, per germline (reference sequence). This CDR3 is CASSPFRGQFGETQYF. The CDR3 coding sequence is TGTGCCAGCAGCCCATTCAGGGGCCAGTTCGGGGAGACCCAGTACTTC.

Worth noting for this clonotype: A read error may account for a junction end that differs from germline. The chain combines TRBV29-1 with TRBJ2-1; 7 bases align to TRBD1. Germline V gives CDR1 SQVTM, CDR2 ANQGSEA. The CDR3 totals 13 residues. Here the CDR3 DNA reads TGCAGCGTCCAACGGAACAGGGGTAATGAGCAGCTCTTC. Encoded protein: CSVQRNRGNEQLF.

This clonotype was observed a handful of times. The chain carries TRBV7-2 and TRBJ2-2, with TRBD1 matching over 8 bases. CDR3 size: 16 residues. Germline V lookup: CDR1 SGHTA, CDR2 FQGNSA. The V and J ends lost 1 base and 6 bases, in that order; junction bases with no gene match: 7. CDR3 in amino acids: CASSLVPGQVAGELFF. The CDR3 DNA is TGTGCCAGCAGCTTAGTCCCGGGACAGGTGGCCGGGGAGCTGTTTTTT.

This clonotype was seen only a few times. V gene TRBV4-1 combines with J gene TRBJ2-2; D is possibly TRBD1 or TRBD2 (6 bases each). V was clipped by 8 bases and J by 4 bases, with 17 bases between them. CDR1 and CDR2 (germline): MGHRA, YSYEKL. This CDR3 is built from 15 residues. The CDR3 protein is CASASGARGTGELFF. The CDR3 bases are TGCGCCAGCGCGTCGGGGGCTCGGGGCACCGGGGAGCTGTTTTTT.

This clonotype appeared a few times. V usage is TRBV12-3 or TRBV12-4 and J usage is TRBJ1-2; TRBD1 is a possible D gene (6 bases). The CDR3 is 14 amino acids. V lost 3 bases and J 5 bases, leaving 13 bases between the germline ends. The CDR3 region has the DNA TGTGCCAGCAGTTTTTGGGGGCAAGGGTATGGCTACACCTTC. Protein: CASSFWGQGYGYTF.

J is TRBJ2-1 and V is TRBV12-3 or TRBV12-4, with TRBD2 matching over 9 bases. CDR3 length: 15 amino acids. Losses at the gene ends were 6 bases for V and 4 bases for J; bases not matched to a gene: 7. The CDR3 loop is CASSPIAGDYNEQFF. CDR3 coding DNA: TGTGCCAGCAGCCCTATAGCGGGAGATTACAATGAGCAGTTCTTC.

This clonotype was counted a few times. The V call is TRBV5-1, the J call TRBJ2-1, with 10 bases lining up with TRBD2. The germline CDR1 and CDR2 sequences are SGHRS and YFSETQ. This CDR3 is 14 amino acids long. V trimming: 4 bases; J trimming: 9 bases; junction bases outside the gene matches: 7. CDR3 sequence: CASSKAGGPGEQFF. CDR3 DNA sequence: TGCGCCAGCAGCAAAGCGGGGGGGCCAGGTGAGCAGTTCTTC.